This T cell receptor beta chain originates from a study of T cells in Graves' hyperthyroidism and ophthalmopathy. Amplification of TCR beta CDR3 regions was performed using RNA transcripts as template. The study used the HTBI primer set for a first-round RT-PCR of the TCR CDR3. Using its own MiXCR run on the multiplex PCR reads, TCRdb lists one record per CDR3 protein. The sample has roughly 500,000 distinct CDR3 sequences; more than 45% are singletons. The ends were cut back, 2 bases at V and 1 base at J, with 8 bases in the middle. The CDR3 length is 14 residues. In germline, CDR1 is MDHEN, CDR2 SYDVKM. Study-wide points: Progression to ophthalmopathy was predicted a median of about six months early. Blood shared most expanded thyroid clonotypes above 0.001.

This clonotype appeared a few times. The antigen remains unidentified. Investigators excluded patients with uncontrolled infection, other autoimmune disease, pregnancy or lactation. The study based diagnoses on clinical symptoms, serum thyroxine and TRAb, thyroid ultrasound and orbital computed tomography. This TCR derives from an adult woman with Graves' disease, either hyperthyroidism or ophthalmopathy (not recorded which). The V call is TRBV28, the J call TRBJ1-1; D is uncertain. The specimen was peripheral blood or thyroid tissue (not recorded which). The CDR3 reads CASSLVTANTEAFF. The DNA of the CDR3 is TGTGCCAGCAGTTTAGTGACGGCGAACACTGAAGCTTTCTTT. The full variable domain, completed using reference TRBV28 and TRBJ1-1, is DVKVTQSSRYLVKRTGEKVFLECVQDMDHENMFWYRQDPGLGLRLIYFSYDVKMKEKGDIPEGYSVSREKKERFSLILESASTNQTSMYLCASSLVTANTEAFFGQGTRLTVV.